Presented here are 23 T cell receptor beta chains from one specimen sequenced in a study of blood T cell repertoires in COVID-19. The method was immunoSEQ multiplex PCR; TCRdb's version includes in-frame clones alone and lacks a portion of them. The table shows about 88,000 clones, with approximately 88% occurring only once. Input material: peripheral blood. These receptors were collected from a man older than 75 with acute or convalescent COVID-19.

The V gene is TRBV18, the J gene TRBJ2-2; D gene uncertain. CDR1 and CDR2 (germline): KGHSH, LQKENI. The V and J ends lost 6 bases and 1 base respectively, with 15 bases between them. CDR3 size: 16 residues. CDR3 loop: CASSYGLTGNTGELFF. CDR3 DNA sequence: TGTGCCAGCTCTTACGGATTGACTGGGAACACCGGGGAGCTGTTTTTT.

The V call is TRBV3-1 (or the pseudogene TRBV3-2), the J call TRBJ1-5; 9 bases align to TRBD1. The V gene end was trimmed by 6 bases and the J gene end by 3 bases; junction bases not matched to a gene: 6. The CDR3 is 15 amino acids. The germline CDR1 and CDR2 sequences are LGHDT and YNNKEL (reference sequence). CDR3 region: CASSRDRDPNQPQHF. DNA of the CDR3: TGTGCCAGCAGTAGGGACAGGGATCCCAATCAGCCCCAGCATTTT.

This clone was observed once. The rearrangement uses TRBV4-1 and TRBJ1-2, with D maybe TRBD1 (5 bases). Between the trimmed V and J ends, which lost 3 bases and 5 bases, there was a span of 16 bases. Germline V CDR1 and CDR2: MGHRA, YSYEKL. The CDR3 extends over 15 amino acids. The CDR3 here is CASSQAADKRYGYTF. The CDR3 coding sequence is TGCGCCAGCAGCCAGGCCGCGGACAAGAGATATGGCTACACCTTC.

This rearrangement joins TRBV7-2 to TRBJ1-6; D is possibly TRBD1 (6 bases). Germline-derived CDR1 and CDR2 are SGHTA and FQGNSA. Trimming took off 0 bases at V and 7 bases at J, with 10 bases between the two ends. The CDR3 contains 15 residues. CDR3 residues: CASSLAGRGNSPLHF. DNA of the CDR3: TGTGCCAGCAGCTTAGCAGGGAGGGGGAATTCACCCCTCCACTTT.

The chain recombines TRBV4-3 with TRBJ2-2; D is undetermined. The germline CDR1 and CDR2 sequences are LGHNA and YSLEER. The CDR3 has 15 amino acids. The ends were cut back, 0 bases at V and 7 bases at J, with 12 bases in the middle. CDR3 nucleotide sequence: TGCGCCAGCAGCCAAGAACAACTACTGTTCGGGGAGCTGTTTTTT. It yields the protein CASSQEQLLFGELFF.

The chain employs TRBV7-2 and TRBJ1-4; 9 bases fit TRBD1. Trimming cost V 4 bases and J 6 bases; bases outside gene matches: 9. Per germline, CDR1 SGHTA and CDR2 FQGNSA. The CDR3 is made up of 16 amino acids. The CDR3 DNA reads TGTGCCAGCAGCTCGCATCACAGGGGGCTTGATGAAAAACTGTTTTTT. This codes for CASSSHHRGLDEKLFF.

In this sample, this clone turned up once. The CDR3 sequence: CASSKGQGAHNYGYTF. Here the CDR3 DNA reads TGTGCCAGTAGCAAGGGACAGGGGGCGCATAACTATGGCTACACCTTC. The V call is TRBV19, the J call TRBJ1-2; TRBD1 matches at 12 bases. Germline V gene lookup returns CDR1 LNHDA and CDR2 SQIVND (reference sequence). The CDR3 loop spans 16 amino acids. Germline trimming cut 6 bases from V and 1 base from J; bases unmatched to any gene: 6.

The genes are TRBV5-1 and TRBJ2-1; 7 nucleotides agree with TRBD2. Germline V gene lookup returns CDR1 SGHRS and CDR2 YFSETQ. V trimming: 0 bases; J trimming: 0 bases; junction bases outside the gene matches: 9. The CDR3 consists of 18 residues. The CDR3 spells CASSLEPSGTFSYNEQFF. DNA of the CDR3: TGCGCCAGCAGCTTGGAACCTAGCGGCACCTTCTCCTACAATGAGCAGTTCTTC.

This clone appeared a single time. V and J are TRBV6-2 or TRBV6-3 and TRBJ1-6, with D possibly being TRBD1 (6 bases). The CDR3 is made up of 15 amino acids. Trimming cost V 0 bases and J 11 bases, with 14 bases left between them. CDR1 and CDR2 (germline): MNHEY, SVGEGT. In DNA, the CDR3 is TGTGCCAGCAGTTACTCTGGGCAGGGGCGGACACCCCTCCACTTT. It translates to CASSYSGQGRTPLHF.

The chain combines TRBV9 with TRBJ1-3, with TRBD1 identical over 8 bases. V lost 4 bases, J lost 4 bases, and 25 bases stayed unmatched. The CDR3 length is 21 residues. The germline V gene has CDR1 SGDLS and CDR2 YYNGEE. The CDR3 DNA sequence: TGTGCCAGCAGCACTTCTACCCAACAGGGACGACAGGGGCGGCAAGGAAACACCATATATTTT. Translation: CASSTSTQQGRQGRQGNTIYF. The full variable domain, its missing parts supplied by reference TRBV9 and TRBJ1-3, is DSGVTQTPKHLITATGQRVTLRCSPRSGDLSVYWYQQSLDQGLQFLIQYYNGEERAKGNILERFSAQQFPDLHSELNLSSLELGDSALYFCASSTSTQQGRQGRQGNTIYFGEGSWLTVV.

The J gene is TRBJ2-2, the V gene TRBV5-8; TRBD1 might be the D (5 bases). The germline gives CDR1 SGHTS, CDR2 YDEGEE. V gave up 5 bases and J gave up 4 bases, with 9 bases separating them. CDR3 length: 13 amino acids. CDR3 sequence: CASRWTTTGELFF. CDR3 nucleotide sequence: TGTGCCAGCAGATGGACAACCACCGGGGAGCTGTTTTTT.

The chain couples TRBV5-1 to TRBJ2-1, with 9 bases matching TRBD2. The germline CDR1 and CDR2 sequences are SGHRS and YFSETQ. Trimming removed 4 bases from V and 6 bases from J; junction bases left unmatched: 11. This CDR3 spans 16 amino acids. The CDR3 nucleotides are TGCGCCAGCAGCCCTACGGGACTAGCCCAAAGCAATGAGCAGTTCTTC. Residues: CASSPTGLAQSNEQFF.

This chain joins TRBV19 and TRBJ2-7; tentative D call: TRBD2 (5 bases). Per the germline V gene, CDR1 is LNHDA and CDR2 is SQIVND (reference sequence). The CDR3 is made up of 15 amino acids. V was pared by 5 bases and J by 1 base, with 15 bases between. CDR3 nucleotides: TGTGCCAGTAGTCCGCCAGGACTTACATCCTACGAGCAGTACTTC. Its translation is CASSPPGLTSYEQYF.

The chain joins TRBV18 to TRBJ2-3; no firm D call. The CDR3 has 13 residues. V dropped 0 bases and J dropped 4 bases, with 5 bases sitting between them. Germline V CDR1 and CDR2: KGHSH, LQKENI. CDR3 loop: CASSPPSADTQYF. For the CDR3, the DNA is TGTGCCAGCTCACCACCGAGCGCAGATACGCAGTATTTT.

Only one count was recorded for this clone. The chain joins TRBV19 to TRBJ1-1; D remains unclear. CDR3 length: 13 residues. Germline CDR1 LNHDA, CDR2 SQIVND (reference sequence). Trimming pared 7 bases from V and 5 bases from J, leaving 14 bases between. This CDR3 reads CASTPYGGTEAFF. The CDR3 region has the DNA TGTGCCAGTACCCCATATGGAGGGACTGAAGCTTTCTTT. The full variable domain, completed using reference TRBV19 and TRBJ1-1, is DGGITQSPKYLFRKEGQNVTLSCEQNLNHDAMYWYRQDPGQGLRLIYYSQIVNDFQKGDIAEGYSVSREKKESFPLTVTSAQKNPTAFYLCASTPYGGTEAFFGQGTRLTVV.

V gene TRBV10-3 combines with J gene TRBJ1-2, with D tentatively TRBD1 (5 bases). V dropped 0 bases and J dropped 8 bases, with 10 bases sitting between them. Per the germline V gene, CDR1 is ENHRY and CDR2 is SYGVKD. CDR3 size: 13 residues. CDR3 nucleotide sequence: TGTGCCATCAGTGAGTCGAACAGGTTCGGCTACACCTTC. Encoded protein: CAISESNRFGYTF.

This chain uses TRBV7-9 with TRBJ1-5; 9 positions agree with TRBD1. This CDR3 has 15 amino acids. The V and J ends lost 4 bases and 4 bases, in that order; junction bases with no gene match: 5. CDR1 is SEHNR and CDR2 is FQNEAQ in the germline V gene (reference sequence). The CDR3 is CASSSGTGINQPQHF. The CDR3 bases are TGTGCCAGCAGCTCCGGGACAGGGATTAATCAGCCCCAGCATTTT.

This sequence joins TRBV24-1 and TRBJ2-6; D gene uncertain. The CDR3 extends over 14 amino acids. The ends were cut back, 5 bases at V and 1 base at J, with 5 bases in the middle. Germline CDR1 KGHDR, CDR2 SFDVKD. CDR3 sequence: CATSVGSGANVLTF. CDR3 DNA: TGTGCCACCAGTGTCGGGTCTGGGGCCAACGTCCTGACTTTC.

CDR3 nucleotides: TGTGCCAGCAGGAGGACAGGGAGTCAGCCCCAGCATTTT. Its translation is CASRRTGSQPQHF. This chain links TRBV6-5 with TRBJ1-5; TRBD1 matches at 8 bases. The CDR3 is 13 amino acids. Per the germline V gene, CDR1 is MNHEY and CDR2 is SVGAGI. V shed 6 bases, J shed 6 bases, and the junction held 4 bases outside the gene matches.

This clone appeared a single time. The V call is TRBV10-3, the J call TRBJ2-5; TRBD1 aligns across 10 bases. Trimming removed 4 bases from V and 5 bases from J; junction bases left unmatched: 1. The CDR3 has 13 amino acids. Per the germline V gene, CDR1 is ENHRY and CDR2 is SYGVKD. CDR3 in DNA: TGTGCCATCAGTGGGGGACAGGGGGAGACCCAGTACTTC. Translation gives CAISGGQGETQYF.

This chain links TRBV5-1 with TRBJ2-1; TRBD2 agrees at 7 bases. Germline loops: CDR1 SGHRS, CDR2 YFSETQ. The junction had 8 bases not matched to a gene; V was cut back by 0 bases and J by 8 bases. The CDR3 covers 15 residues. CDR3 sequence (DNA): TGCGCCAGCAGCTTGGAGGGAGGGCCTTTAGATGAGCAGTTCTTC. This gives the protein CASSLEGGPLDEQFF.

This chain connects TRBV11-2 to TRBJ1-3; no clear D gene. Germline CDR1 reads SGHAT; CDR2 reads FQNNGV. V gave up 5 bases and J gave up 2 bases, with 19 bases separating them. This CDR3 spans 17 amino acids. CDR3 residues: CASSPLYFPVPGNTIYF. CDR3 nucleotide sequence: TGTGCCAGCAGCCCTCTCTACTTCCCGGTCCCTGGAAACACCATATATTTT.

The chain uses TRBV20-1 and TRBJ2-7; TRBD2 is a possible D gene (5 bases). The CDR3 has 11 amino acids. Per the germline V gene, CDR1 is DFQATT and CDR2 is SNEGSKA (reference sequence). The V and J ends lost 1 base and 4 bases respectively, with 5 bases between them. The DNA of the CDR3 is TGCAGTGCTAGAGCGGGGTACGAGCAGTACTTC. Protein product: CSARAGYEQYF.